This TCR beta chain appears in the sequencing data of a study of shared clonotypes between healthy human individuals (dated by TCRdb to about 2020). Study-level background: A couple of women and a few men aged 18 to 49 years were included in the cohort. For each donor, CD4 naive and CD4 memory were each run on three plates, CD8 naive on two plates, and CD8 memory on one plate. To estimate repertoire size and how much clonotype sharing occurs between individuals, the study deeply sequenced the blood TCR repertoires of about five healthy adults. To increase sequencing depth and limit assay-specific biases, TCR repertoire library preparation and sequencing were carried out by different laboratories using diverse techniques. Between about 0.85 and 9.5 billion PBMCs per donor were obtained by leukapheresis.

Using the deep immunoSEQ assay, multiplex PCR amplified TCR CDR3 regions from genomic DNA. Genomic DNA extracted from each cell subset was distributed evenly over all wells of several immunoSEQ 96-well plates, and each plate served as one replicate. For sorted subsets, each replicate PCR was loaded with roughly 0.2 ug genomic DNA, equivalent to approximately 27,000 T cell genomes. Purified libraries were quantified with a Qubit 3.0 fluorometer, sized on a Bioanalyzer 2100, and re-quantified with the KAPA Library Quantification kit. Each immunoSEQ 96-well plate was sequenced on its own single-read 150-cycle Illumina NextSeq 550 flow cell. As for the authors' bioinformatics: Because the immunoSEQ output held only junctional sequences and lacked quality scores, the filtering could not match the filtering applied to full-length reads. To assign V/J genes and CDR3, sequences were annotated against IMGT germline references using PyIR, a Python wrapper for IgBLAST v1.9. Reads with weak V/J assignments (E-value above 1e-6), missing CDR3, stop codons, out-of-frame junctions, or ambiguous translated residues were removed. V3J clonotypes were defined by identical inferred V gene, J gene, and CDR3 amino acid sequence. Percentage overlap between repertoires was calculated by dividing the number of shared unique clonotypes by the size of the smaller repertoire. Richness of each repertoire was evaluated using RTK rarefaction, the Chao1 estimator, and Recon v2.1 estimates of unobserved clonotypes. Generation probabilities were computed with OLGA for all TCRbeta clonotypes obtained by the gDNA method from four donors. Not all clones reach the TCRdb copy of this immuneACCESS table, which keeps in-frame sequences only. Checked studies attribute under half of the gap to unresolved V genes and leave the rest unexplained. That table is the source of V, J and clone size, and D and trimming were worked out from the DNA. The sample table records some 2,100,000 clones; about 92% of these occur just once. Together, the top ten hold about 1.5% of the sample.

Results and caveats for the whole study, not just this receptor: Sampling was restricted to blood, and TCR repertoires in tissues likely differ from the TCR repertoires found in blood. Clonotypes shared by all four sorted-subset donors showed higher generation probabilities than non-shared clonotypes. Estimated clonotype richness was generally larger for naive than for memory subsets. Incomplete sequencing was indicated by rarefaction of sorted-subset datasets, despite the large sequencing depth. Across a few donors, about 4.5% of naive CD4, 3% to 4% of naive CD8, under 2.5% of memory CD4, and 0.4% to 0.45% of memory CD8 clonotypes were shared. Pairwise subsampling indicated that sequencing depth was expected to affect the degree of clonotype sharing among donors. Because the study included a small number of donors, the genetic and exposure-history diversity represented was limited.

CD8 naive samples were CD45RO-negative cells positively selected for CCR7, giving a CD45RA+CCR7+ population that excluded TemRA cells. Healthy HIV-negative adults with no recently reported acute infections or vaccinations were included as donors. Every donor was a Caucasian adult living in Nashville, Tennessee, USA. After blood collection by leukapheresis, PBMCs were isolated using Ficoll-Histopaque density gradient centrifugation and then cryopreserved in the vapor phase of liquid nitrogen. Analytical flow cytometry was used to check the purity and quantity of every magnetically sorted T cell population. Genomic DNA was isolated from each sorted fraction and quantified by UV absorbance on a Nanodrop 2000c. With respect to this clone: The specificity of this receptor is unknown. No quality values exist for individual bases; no much larger clone is one base distant. Different DNA sequences within this sample yield the same CDR3.

The receptor was derived from a man aged 18 to 30 in good health. Some clones in this sample may be carry-over from other donors' samples. Source material: naive CD8+ T cells from PBMCs. According to the study, the label for this sample's cell subset or site signals: CD45RA+CCR7+.

CDR3 reads: CASSLVRGDGYTF. The DNA sequence is given as TGTGCCAGCAGCTTAGTCAGGGGAGATGGCTACACCTTC. Here the chain combines TRBV7-9 and TRBJ1-2; 6 matching bases give a weak D call of TRBD1. V loses 1 base, J loses 6 bases, and the germline ends lie 9 bases apart. From the cysteine up to the phenylalanine, the CDR3 has a length of 13 residues. The read is trimmed to its CDR3 DNA, 39 bases read in frame from base 1. The germline V gene encodes CDR1 SEHNR and CDR2 FQNEAQ (reference sequence).